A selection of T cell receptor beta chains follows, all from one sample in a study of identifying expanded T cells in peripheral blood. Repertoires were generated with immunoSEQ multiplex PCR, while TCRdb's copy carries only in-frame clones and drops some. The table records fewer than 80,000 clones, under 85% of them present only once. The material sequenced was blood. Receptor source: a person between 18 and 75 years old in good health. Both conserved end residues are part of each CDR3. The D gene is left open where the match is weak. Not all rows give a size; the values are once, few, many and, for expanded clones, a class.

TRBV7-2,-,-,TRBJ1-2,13,CASSKGPTQGYTF,TGTGCCAGCAGCAAGGGGCCGACGCAGGGCTACACCTTC
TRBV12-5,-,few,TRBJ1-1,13,CASGLSPGTEAFF,TGTGCTAGTGGTTTGTCTCCAGGGACTGAAGCTTTCTTT
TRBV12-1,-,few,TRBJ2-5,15,CASSPPRDLQETQYF,TGTGCCAGCAGCCCACCCCGGGACTTACAAGAGACCCAGTACTTC
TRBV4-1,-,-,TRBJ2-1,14,CASSQDRSPNEQFF,TGCGCCAGCAGCCAAGACAGGAGTCCGAATGAGCAGTTCTTC
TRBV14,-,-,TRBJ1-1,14,CASSHRRKGAEAFF,TGTGCCAGCAGCCATAGAAGGAAGGGAGCTGAAGCTTTCTTT
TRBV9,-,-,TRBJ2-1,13,CASSPRGGNEQFF,TGTGCCAGCAGCCCCCGAGGGGGCAATGAGCAGTTCTTC
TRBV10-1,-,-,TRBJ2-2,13,CASSLGWTGELFF,TGCGCCAGCAGCTTAGGATGGACCGGGGAGCTGTTTTTT
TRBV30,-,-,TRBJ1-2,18,CAWSRQVFLGPQNYGYTF,TGTGCCTGGAGTAGACAGGTCTTTCTCGGACCGCAGAACTATGGCTACACCTTC
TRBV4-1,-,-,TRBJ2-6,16,CASSQDRYAGANVLTF,TGCGCCAGCAGCCAAGATAGATATGCTGGGGCCAACGTCCTGACTTTC
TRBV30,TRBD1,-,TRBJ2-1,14,CAWSLKTGAHEQFF,TGTGCCTGGAGTCTAAAGACAGGGGCACATGAGCAGTTCTTC
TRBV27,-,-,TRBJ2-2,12,CASSGSAGELFF,TGTGCCAGCAGCGGGAGTGCCGGGGAGCTGTTTTTT
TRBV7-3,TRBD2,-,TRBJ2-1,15,CASSFKAGGFSEQFF,TGTGCCAGCAGCTTCAAGGCGGGGGGTTTTAGTGAGCAGTTCTTC
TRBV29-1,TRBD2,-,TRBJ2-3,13,CSVLAGATDTQYF,TGCAGCGTATTAGCGGGAGCCACAGATACGCAGTATTTT
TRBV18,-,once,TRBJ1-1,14,CASSPLGGHTEAFF,TGTGCCAGCTCACCTTTAGGCGGCCATACTGAAGCTTTCTTT
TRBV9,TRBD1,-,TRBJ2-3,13,CASTGQGSDTQYF,TGTGCCAGCACGGGACAGGGGTCAGATACGCAGTATTTT
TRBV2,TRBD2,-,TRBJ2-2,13,CASSGLAYGELFF,TGTGCCAGCTCGGGACTAGCATACGGGGAGCTGTTTTTT
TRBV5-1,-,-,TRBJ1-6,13,CASSSTGQRALHF,TGCGCCAGCAGCTCTACAGGGCAAAGGGCCCTCCACTTT
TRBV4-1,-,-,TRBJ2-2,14,CASSQDHYTGELFF,TGCGCCAGCAGCCAAGATCACTACACCGGGGAGCTGTTTTTT
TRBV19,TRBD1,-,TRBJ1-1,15,CASSPARGGITEAFF,TGTGCCAGTAGCCCTGCCAGGGGGGGGATCACTGAAGCTTTCTTT
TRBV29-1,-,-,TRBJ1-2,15,CSVESGAGANYGYTF,TGCAGCGTCGAAAGTGGTGCAGGCGCTAACTATGGCTACACCTTC
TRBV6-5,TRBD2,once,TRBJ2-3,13,CASSYWGGDTQYF,TGTGCCAGCAGTTACTGGGGGGGGGATACGCAGTATTTT
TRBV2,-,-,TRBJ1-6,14,CASSDGTSYSPLHF,TGTGCCAGCAGTGACGGGACAAGTTATTCACCCCTCCACTTT
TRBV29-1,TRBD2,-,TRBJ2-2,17,CSVDRGGLAGGTGELFF,TGCAGCGTGGACAGGGGAGGACTAGCGGGAGGAACCGGGGAGCTGTTTTTT
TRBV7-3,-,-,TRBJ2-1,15,CASSPDGRSYNEQFF,TGTGCCAGCAGCCCTGACGGGCGCTCCTACAATGAGCAGTTCTTC
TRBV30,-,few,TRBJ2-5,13,CAWSATEQETQYF,TGTGCCTGGAGTGCTACAGAACAAGAGACCCAGTACTTC
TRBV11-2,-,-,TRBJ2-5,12,CASSSDRGTQYF,TGTGCCAGCAGTTCGGACCGGGGAACCCAGTACTTC
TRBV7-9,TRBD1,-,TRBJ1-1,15,CASSTRDSLNTEAFF,TGTGCCAGCAGCACAAGGGACAGTTTGAACACTGAAGCTTTCTTT
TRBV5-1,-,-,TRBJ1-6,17,CASSPLMGRAGNSPLHF,TGCGCCAGCAGCCCCCTCATGGGCAGGGCTGGGAATTCACCCCTCCACTTT
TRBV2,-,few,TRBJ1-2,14,CASKSWAANYGYTF,TGTGCCAGCAAATCATGGGCAGCTAACTATGGCTACACCTTC
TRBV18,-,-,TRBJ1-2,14,CASSRDGRRYGYTF,TGTGCCAGCTCGCGGGACGGACGACGCTATGGCTACACCTTC
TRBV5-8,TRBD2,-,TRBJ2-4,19,CASSLGGRGGPRSGNIQYF,TGTGCCAGCAGCTTGGGGGGCCGCGGGGGGCCGAGGTCGGGAAACATTCAGTACTTC
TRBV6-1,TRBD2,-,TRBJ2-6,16,CASSVREGRGANVLTF,TGTGCCAGCAGTGTGCGGGAGGGCCGTGGGGCCAACGTCCTGACTTTC
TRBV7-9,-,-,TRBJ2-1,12,CASSLVRDEQFF,TGTGCCAGCAGCTTAGTGAGGGATGAGCAGTTCTTC